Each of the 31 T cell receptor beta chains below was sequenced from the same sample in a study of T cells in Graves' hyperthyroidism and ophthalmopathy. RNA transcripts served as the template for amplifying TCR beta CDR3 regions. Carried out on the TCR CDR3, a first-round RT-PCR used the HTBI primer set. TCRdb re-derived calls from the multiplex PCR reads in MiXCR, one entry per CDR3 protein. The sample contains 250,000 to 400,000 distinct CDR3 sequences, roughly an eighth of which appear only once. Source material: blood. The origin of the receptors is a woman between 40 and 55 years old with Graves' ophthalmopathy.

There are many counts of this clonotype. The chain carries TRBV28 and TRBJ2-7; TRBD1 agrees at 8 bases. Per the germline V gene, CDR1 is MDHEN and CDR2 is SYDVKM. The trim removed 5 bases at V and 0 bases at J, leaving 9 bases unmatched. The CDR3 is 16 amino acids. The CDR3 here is CASSTSGQGTSYEQYF. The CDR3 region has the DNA TGTGCCAGCAGTACCTCAGGACAGGGTACCTCCTACGAGCAGTACTTC.

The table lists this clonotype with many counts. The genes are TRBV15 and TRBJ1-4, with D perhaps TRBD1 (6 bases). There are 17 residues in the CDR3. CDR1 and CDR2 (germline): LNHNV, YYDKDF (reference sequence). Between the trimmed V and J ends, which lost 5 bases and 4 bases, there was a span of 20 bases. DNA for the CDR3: TGTGCCACCAGCGGACCTGCCTACGACAGGCTTAATGAAAAACTGTTTTTT. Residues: CATSGPAYDRLNEKLFF.

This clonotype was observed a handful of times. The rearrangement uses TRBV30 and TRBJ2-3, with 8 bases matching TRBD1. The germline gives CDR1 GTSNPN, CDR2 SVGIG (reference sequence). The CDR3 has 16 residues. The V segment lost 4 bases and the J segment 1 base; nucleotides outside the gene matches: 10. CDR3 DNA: TGTGCCTGGAACCCAGGACAGGGTGGTGGCACAGATACGCAGTATTTT. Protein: CAWNPGQGGGTDTQYF.

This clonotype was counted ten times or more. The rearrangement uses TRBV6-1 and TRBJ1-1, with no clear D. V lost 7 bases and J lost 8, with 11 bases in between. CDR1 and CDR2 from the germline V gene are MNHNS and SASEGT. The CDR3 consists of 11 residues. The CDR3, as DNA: TGTGCCAGCAATTTCCCAGGAGAAGCTTTCTTT. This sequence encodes CASNFPGEAFF.

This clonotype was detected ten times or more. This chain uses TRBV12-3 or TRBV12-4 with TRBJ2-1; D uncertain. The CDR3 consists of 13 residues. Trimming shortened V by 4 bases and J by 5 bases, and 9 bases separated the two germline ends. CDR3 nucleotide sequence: TGTGCCAGCAGTTCGGATTATAACAATGAGCAGTTCTTC. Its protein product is CASSSDYNNEQFF.

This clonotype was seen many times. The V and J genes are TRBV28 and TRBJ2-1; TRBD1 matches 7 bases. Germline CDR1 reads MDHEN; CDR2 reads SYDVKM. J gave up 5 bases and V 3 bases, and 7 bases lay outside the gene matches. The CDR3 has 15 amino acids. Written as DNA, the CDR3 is TGTGCCAGCAGTTTGGGCCGAACAGGGGACAATGAGCAGTTCTTC. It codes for CASSLGRTGDNEQFF.

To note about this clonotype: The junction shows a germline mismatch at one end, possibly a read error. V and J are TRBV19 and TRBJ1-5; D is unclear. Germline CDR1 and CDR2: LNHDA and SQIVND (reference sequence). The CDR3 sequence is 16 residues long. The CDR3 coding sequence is TGTGCCAGTGGTATTCAGCTACCCTATAGCAATCAGCCCCAGCATTTT. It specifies CASGIQLPYSNQPQHF.

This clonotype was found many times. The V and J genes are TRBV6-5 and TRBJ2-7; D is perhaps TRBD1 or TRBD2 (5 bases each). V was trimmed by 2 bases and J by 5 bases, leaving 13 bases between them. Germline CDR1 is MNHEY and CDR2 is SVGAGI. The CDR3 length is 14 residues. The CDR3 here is CASSYAGGDDEQYF. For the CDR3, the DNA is TGTGCCAGCAGTTACGCGGGTGGGGACGACGAGCAGTACTTC.

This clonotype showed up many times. In DNA, the CDR3 is TGTGCCAGCAGTCCGGGGGAAGCAGAACCAGATACGCAGTATTTT. Protein sequence: CASSPGEAEPDTQYF. This chain joins TRBV6-1 and TRBJ2-3, with a possible D match to TRBD2 (6 bases). The CDR3 covers 15 residues. V was trimmed by 5 bases and J by 4 bases, leaving 16 bases between them. CDR1 is MNHNS, CDR2 SASEGT, per germline.

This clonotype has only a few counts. CDR3: CASSGRGQNTGELFF. CDR3 nucleotides: TGTGCCAGCAGTGGCAGGGGACAGAACACCGGGGAGCTGTTTTTT. The rearrangement uses TRBV6-1 and TRBJ2-2; possible D gene TRBD1, 6 bases. The CDR3 has 15 amino acids. V was cut by 4 bases and J by 1 base, with 10 bases left in between. Germline V gene sequence: CDR1 MNHNS, CDR2 SASEGT.

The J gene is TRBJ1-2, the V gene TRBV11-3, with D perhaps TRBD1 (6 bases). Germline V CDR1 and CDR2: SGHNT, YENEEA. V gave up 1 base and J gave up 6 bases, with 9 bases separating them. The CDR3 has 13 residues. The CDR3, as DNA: TGTGCCAGCAGCTTAGTTTCAGGGGATGGCTACACCTTC. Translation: CASSLVSGDGYTF.

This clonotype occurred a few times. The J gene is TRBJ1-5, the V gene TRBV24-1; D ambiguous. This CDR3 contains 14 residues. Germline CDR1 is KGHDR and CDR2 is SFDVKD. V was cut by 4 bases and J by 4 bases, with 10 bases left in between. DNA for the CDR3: TGTGCCACCAGTGAACCGGGCCTTAATCAGCCCCAGCATTTT. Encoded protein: CATSEPGLNQPQHF.

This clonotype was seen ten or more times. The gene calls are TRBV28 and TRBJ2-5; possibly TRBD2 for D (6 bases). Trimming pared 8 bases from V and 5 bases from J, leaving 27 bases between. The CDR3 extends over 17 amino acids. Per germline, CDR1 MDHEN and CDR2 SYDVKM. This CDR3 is CASGPAISGPIGETQYF. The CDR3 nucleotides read TGTGCCAGCGGCCCGGCCATTAGCGGACCTATAGGGGAGACCCAGTACTTC. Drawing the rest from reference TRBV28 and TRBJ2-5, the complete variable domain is DVKVTQSSRYLVKRTGEKVFLECVQDMDHENMFWYRQDPGLGLRLIYFSYDVKMKEKGDIPEGYSVSREKKERFSLILESASTNQTSMYLCASGPAISGPIGETQYFGPGTRLLVL.

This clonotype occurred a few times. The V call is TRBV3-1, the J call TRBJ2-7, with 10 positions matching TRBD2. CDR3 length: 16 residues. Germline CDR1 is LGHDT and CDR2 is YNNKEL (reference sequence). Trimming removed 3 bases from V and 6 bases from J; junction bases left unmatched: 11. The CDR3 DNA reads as TGTGCCAGCAGCCAGAGGGGGGGGACTAGCGCTGCCGAGCAGTACTTC. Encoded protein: CASSQRGGTSAAEQYF.

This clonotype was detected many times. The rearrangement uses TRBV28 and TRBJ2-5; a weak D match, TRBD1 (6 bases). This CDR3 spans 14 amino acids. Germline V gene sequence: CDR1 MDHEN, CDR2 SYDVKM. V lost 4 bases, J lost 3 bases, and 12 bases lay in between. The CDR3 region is CASSSPSGEETQYF. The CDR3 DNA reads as TGTGCCAGCAGTTCACCATCAGGGGAAGAGACCCAGTACTTC.

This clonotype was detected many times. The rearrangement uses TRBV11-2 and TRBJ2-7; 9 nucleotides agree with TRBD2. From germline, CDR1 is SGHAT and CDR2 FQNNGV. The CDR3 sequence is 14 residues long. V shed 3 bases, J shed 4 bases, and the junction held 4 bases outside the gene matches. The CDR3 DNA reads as TGTGCCAGCAGCTTTAGCGGGAGTTCGTACGAGCAGTACTTC. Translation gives CASSFSGSSYEQYF.

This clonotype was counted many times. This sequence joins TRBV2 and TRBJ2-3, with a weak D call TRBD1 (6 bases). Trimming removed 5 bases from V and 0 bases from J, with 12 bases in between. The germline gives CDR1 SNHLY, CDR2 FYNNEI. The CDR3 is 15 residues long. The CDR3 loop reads CASSTGQSSTDTQYF. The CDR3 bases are TGTGCCAGCAGTACCGGACAGTCTAGCACAGATACGCAGTATTTT.

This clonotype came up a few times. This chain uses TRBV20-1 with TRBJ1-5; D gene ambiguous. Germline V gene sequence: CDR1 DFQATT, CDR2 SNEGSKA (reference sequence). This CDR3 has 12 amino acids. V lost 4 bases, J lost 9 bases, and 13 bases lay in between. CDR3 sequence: CSATSSGSPQHF. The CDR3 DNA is TGCAGTGCTACTTCGTCAGGATCGCCCCAGCATTTT.

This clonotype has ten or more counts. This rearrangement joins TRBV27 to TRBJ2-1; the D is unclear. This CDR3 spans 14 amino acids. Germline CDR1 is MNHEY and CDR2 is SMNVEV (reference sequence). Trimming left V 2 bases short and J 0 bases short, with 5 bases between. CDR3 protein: CASSLRSSYNEQFF. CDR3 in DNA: TGTGCCAGCAGTTTACGCAGCTCCTACAATGAGCAGTTCTTC.

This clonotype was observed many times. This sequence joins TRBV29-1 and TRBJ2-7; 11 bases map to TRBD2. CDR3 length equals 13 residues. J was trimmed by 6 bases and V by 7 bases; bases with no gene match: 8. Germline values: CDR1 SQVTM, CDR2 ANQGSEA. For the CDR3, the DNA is TGCAGCGCAAAACTAGCGGGAGTTGGCGAGCAGTACTTC. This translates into CSAKLAGVGEQYF.

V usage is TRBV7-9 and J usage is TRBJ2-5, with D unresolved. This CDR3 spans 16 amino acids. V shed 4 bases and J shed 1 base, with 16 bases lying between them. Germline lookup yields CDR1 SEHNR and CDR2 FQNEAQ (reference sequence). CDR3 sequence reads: CASSSAGRSTQETQYF. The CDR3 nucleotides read TGTGCCAGCAGCTCCGCCGGGCGATCCACCCAAGAGACCCAGTACTTC.

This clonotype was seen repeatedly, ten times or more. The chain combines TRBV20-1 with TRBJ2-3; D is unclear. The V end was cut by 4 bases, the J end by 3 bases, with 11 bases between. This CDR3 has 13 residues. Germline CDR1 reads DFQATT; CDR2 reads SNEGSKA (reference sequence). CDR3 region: CSAIIPPTDTQYF. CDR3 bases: TGCAGTGCTATTATTCCCCCAACAGATACGCAGTATTTT.

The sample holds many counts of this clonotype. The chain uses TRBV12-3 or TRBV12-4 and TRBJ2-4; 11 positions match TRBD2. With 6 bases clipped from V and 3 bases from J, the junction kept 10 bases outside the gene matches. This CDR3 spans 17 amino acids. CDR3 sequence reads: CASSLFVLAGGKNIQYF. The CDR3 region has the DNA TGTGCCAGCAGCCTTTTCGTTCTAGCGGGGGGCAAAAACATTCAGTACTTC.

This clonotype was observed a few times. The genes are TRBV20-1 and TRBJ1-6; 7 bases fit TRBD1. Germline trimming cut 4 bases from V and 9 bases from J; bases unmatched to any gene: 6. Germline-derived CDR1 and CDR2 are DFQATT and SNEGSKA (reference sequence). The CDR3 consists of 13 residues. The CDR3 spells CSATEQGVSPLHF. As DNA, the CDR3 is TGCAGTGCTACAGAGCAGGGGGTTTCACCCCTCCACTTT.

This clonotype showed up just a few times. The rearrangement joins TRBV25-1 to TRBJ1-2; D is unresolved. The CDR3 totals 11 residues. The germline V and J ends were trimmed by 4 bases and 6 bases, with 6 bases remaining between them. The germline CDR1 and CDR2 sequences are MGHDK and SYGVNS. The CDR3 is CASSGGNGYTF. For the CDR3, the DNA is TGTGCCAGCAGTGGGGGAAATGGCTACACCTTC.

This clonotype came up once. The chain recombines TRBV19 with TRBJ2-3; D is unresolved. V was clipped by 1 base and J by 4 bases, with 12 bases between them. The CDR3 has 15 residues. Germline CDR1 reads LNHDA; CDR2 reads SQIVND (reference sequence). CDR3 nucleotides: TGTGCCAGTAGTATAGGACCAGGTCGGGCAGATACGCAGTATTTT. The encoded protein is CASSIGPGRADTQYF. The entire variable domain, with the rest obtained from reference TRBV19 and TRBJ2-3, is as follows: DGGITQSPKYLFRKEGQNVTLSCEQNLNHDAMYWYRQDPGQGLRLIYYSQIVNDFQKGDIAEGYSVSREKKESFPLTVTSAQKNPTAFYLCASSIGPGRADTQYFGPGTRLTVL.

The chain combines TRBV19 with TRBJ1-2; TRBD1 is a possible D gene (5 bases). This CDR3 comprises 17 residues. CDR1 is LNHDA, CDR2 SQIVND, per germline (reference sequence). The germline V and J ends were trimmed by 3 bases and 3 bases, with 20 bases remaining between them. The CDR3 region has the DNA TGTGCCAGTAGTATGGTAATTATAAGGGGCGACGACTATGGCTACACCTTC. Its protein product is CASSMVIIRGDDYGYTF.

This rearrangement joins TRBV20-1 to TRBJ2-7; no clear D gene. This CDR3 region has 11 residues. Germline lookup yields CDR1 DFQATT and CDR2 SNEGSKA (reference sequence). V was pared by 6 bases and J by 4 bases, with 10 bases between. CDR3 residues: CSATPLYEQYF. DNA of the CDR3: TGCAGTGCGACACCTCTATACGAGCAGTACTTC.

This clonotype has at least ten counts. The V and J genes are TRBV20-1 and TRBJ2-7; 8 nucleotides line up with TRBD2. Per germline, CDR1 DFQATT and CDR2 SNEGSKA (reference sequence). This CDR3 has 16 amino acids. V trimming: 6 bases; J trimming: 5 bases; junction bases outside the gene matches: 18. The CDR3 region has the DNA TGCAGTGCGCGTGCTAGCGGGTTCGCCTCGGGCCACGAGCAGTACTTC. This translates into CSARASGFASGHEQYF.

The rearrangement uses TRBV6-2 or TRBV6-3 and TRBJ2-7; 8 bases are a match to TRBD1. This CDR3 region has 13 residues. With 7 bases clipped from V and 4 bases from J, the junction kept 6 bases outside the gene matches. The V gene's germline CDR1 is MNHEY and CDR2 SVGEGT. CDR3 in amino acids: CASNRDRLYEQYF. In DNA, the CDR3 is TGTGCCAGCAACCGGGACAGGTTGTACGAGCAGTACTTC.

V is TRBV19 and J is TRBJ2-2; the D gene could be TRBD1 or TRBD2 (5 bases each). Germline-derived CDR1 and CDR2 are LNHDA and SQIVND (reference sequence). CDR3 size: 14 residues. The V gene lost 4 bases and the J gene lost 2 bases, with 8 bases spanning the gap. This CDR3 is CASSRDVNTGELFF. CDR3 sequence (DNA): TGTGCCAGTAGTAGGGACGTAAACACCGGGGAGCTGTTTTTT.